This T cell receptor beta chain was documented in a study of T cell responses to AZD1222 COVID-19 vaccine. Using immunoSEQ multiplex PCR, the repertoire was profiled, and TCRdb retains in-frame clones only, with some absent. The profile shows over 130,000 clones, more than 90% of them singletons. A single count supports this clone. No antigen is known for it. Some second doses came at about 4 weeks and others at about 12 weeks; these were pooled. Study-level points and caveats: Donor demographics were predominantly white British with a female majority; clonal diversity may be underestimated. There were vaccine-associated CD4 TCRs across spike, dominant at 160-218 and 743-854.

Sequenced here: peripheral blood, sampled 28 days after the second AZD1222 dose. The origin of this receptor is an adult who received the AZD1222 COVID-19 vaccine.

The CDR3 reads CASKPWGEAEAFF. In nucleotides, the CDR3 is TGTGCCAGTAAACCCTGGGGAGAGGCTGAAGCTTTCTTT. The chain employs TRBV19 and TRBJ1-1; D is uncertain. The germline V gene has CDR1 LNHDA and CDR2 SQIVND (reference sequence). Trimming removed 7 bases at V and 6 bases at J, with 15 bases between. CDR3 size: 13 residues. Full variable domain (outside the CDR3, taken from reference TRBV19 and TRBJ1-1): DGGITQSPKYLFRKEGQNVTLSCEQNLNHDAMYWYRQDPGQGLRLIYYSQIVNDFQKGDIAEGYSVSREKKESFPLTVTSAQKNPTAFYLCASKPWGEAEAFFGQGTRLTVV.